One T cell receptor (beta chain) is described in this entry. This clone was recorded once. Its target antigen remains unknown. No quality values exist for individual bases; no much larger clone is one base distant. The source of the sample is a study of cytomegalovirus exposure and HLA in healthy donors (dated by TCRdb to the late 2010s). With respect to the entire study: A later analysis indicated that the roughly 120 validation repertoires were generated on the platform also employed for the 600 to 750 repertoires of the first cohort. The study aimed to test whether signatures of past pathogen exposure could be identified by cataloging public T cell receptors. Besides the first cohort of 500 to 700 subjects, a separate validation cohort made up of 120 different subjects was used. To predict cytomegalovirus infection status, the study combined high-throughput TCR immunosequencing, statistical association of individual TCRs with disease status, and machine learning.

Study-wide findings and limitations: The classifier was reported to diagnose cytomegalovirus status with high specificity and sensitivity in both the original and validation cohorts. A later analysis had no HLA typing for the validation cohort, so co-occurrence there was scored across all 120 or so repertoires. The study gave a list of 150 to 200 TCR beta chains associated with cytomegalovirus. Most TCR sequences were seen in very few donors, while some public TCRs were found in many individuals. In vitro tests confirmed that a few of the cytomegalovirus-associated TCR beta chains recognize cytomegalovirus antigens. The authors suggested that the approach could potentially be generalized to other disease states and immunological phenotypes. In a later analysis, TCRs clustered in the first cohort were found to also tend to co-occur in the 110 or so validation repertoires, with roughly 93% of cluster scores above 0.

The library was made by the immunoSEQ multiplex PCR assay. In the original analysis: To diagnose cytomegalovirus status from the catalog of TCR beta chain sequences, a statistical classification framework was built. TCRdb holds this immuneACCESS table with in-frame rearrangements only. Some clones are missing; in checked studies, unresolved V genes explain under half, and the rest has no known cause. The V and J calls and clone size were taken over from that table, and D and trimming were inferred from the DNA. The sample includes 190,000 or so clones, with around 81% observed a single time. About 3% of the sample is in the top ten clones. From the cysteine through the phenylalanine, the CDR3 covers 11 amino acids. Only the CDR3 DNA stays, 33 bases, in frame from base 1. As encoded in the germline V gene, CDR1 is SGHDN while CDR2 is FVKESK. V is reduced by 1 base and J by 11 bases, leaving a spacing of 8 bases between them.

The donors were included in the validation cohort of some 120 subjects, a group kept apart from the approximately 700-subject first cohort. Material for sequencing was PBMCs. Here the chain combines TRBV14 and TRBJ1-1; no D gene is confidently identified. This clonotype originated in a woman between 18 and 30 years old in good health and CMV-seropositive. The DNA is as follows: TGTGCCAGCAGCCAAGGAGCTCGCGCTTTCTTT. Its translation reads: CASSQGARAFF.